These T cell receptor beta chains were read from a single sample in a study of CD8 T cells in Susac syndrome. TCRdb used MiXCR to reprocess the immunoSEQ multiplex PCR reads, holding one entry per CDR3 protein. The table lists hundreds of thousands of distinct CDR3 sequences, 89% of them singletons. The material sequenced was CD8+ T cells from PBMCs. The receptor set was obtained from a human donor with multiple sclerosis. CDR3s include the opening cysteine and the closing phenylalanine or tryptophan. Fields, in order: D gene, V gene, clone size, J gene, CDR3 protein, CDR3 DNA. A D gene is named only where the DNA matches it firmly. Part of the rows lack a size; the others show once, few, many or a class for expanded clones.

D gene: NA
V gene: TRBV19
clone size: NA
J gene: TRBJ2-1
CDR3 protein: CASSVQSSYNEQFF
CDR3 DNA: TGTGCCAGTAGCGTACAGAGCTCCTACAATGAGCAGTTCTTC

D gene: NA
V gene: TRBV7-9
clone size: NA
J gene: TRBJ2-5
CDR3 protein: CASSLRDNQETQYF
CDR3 DNA: TGTGCCAGCAGCCTCCGGGACAACCAAGAGACCCAGTACTTC

D gene: NA
V gene: TRBV6-2/TRBV6-3
clone size: NA
J gene: TRBJ2-7
CDR3 protein: CASTTTGVNEQYF
CDR3 DNA: TGTGCCAGCACCACCACGGGGGTAAACGAGCAGTACTTC

D gene: TRBD1
V gene: TRBV20-1
clone size: NA
J gene: TRBJ1-1
CDR3 protein: CSAPQRDRDTEAFF
CDR3 DNA: TGCAGTGCTCCCCAGCGAGACAGGGACACTGAAGCTTTCTTT

D gene: NA
V gene: TRBV9
clone size: NA
J gene: TRBJ1-5
CDR3 protein: CASSADQGINQPQHF
CDR3 DNA: TGTGCCAGCAGCGCCGACCAGGGGATCAATCAGCCCCAGCATTTT

D gene: TRBD2
V gene: TRBV19
clone size: few
J gene: TRBJ2-7
CDR3 protein: CASSIGLAGGPYEQYF
CDR3 DNA: TGTGCCAGTAGTATCGGACTAGCGGGGGGGCCATACGAGCAGTACTTC

D gene: NA
V gene: TRBV19
clone size: NA
J gene: TRBJ2-1
CDR3 protein: CASSTTWGSYNEQFF
CDR3 DNA: TGTGCCAGTAGTACTACTTGGGGTTCCTACAATGAGCAGTTCTTC

D gene: TRBD1
V gene: TRBV28
clone size: NA
J gene: TRBJ2-2
CDR3 protein: CASSRGPGGSNTGELFF
CDR3 DNA: TGTGCCAGCAGCCGGGGTCCAGGGGGCTCGAACACCGGGGAGCTGTTTTTT

D gene: NA
V gene: TRBV29-1
clone size: NA
J gene: TRBJ1-2
CDR3 protein: CSVKGPRGGYTF
CDR3 DNA: TGCAGCGTAAAAGGCCCCAGGGGTGGCTACACCTTC

D gene: TRBD1
V gene: TRBV6-1
clone size: NA
J gene: TRBJ1-1
CDR3 protein: CASSHTGDTEAFF
CDR3 DNA: TGTGCCAGCAGTCATACAGGGGATACTGAAGCTTTCTTT

D gene: NA
V gene: TRBV27
clone size: NA
J gene: TRBJ2-5
CDR3 protein: CASRSIDQETQYF
CDR3 DNA: TGTGCCAGCAGATCCATCGACCAAGAGACCCAGTACTTC

D gene: NA
V gene: TRBV5-6
clone size: NA
J gene: TRBJ2-3
CDR3 protein: CASSLVRLDTQYF
CDR3 DNA: TGTGCCAGCAGCTTGGTCCGTTTAGATACGCAGTATTTT

D gene: TRBD2
V gene: TRBV12-3/TRBV12-4
clone size: NA
J gene: TRBJ2-5
CDR3 protein: CASSLALGGETQYF
CDR3 DNA: TGTGCCAGCAGTTTAGCGCTGGGGGGGGAGACCCAGTACTTC